This paragraph reports one T cell receptor (beta chain). Germline loops: CDR1 MDHEN, CDR2 SYDVKM. V lost 3 bases to trimming and J lost 3 bases, with 12 bases between them. The CDR3 consists of 14 residues. This specimen comes from a study of blood T cell repertoires in COVID-19. Overall study context: Sites in the United States, Italy and Spain provided acute and convalescent COVID-19 samples.

The assay was immunoSEQ multiplex PCR, and TCRdb's table has in-frame clones only and misses some. Of about 260,000 clones in the sample, around 87% were seen once. The sequenced material came from peripheral blood. This clonotype originated in a woman aged 50 to 60 with acute or convalescent COVID-19. The chain has TRBV28 and TRBJ2-7; D might be TRBD2 (5 bases). The CDR3 here is CASSFGGGLYEQYF. CDR3 nucleotide sequence: TGTGCCAGCAGTTTCGGCGGAGGCCTCTACGAGCAGTACTTC.